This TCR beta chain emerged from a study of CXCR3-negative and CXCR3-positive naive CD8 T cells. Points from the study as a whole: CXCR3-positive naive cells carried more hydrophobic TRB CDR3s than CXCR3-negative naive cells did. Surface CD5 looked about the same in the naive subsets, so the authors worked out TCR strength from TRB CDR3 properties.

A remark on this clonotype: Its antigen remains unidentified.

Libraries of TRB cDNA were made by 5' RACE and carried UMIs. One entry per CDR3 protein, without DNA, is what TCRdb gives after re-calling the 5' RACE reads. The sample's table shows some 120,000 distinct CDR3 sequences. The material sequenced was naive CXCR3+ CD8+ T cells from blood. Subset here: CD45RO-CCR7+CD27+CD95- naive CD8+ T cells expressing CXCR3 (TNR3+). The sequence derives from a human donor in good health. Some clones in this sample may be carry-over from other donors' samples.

The CDR3 loop reads CSARDRDTYEQYF. The chain links TRBV20-1 to TRBJ2-7; the D call of TRBD1 rests on TCRdb alone, since no DNA is present to check it. Germline lookup yields CDR1 DFQATT and CDR2 SNEGSKA (reference sequence). The CDR3 runs to 13 residues.